This T cell receptor beta chain was identified during a study of human thymus T cells. Study-level points and caveats: In thymic and blood repertoires alike, V and J usage looked biased. Thymic repertoires from unrelated individuals overlapped highly, related research reported.

Thymus specimens were resections from corrective heart surgery. Donation came from healthy Finnish infants having corrective surgery for congenital heart defects. TCRdb's table, derived via immunoSEQ multiplex PCR, lists solely in-frame clones and lacks some. The sample contains roughly 130,000 clones, just under 95% of which appear only once. As to this clone: The antigen is not known.

CDR3 length: 13 residues. CDR1 and CDR2 (germline): SGHTS, YDEGEE. V lost 3 bases and J lost 6, with 12 bases in between. The sample comprised thymus tissue. The source of this sequence is a boy under two years old with a congenital heart defect but otherwise immunologically healthy. This chain links TRBV5-8 with TRBJ2-5, with D perhaps being TRBD1 or TRBD2 (5 bases each). The CDR3 nucleotides read TGTGCCAGCAGCTGGGACGGTTTAAAGACCCAGTACTTC. It encodes CASSWDGLKTQYF.